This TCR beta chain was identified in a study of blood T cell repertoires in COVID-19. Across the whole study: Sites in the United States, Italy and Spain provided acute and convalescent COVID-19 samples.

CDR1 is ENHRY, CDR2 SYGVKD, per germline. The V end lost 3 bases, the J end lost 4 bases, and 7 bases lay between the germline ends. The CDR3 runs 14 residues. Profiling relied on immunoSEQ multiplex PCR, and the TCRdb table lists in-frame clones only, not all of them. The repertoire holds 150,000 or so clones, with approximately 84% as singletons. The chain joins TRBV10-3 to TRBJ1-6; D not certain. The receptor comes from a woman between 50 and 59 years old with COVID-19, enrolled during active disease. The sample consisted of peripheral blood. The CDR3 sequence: CAISDRDYNSPLHF. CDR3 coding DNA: TGTGCCATCAGTGATAGAGATTATAATTCACCCCTCCACTTT.